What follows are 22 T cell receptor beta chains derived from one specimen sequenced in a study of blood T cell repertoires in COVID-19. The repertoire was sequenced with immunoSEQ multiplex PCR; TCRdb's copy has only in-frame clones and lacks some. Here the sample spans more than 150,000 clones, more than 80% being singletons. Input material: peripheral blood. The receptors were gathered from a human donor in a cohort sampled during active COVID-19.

The CDR3: CASGLGLAGDNEQFF. The CDR3 DNA follows: TGTGCTAGTGGACTGGGACTAGCGGGGGACAATGAGCAGTTCTTC. V and J are TRBV12-5 and TRBJ2-1; 14 positions agree with TRBD2. The CDR3 loop spans 15 amino acids. Germline V gene data show CDR1 as LGHNT and CDR2 as FRNRAP. Unmatched junction bases numbered 3, after V lost 6 bases and J lost 5 bases.

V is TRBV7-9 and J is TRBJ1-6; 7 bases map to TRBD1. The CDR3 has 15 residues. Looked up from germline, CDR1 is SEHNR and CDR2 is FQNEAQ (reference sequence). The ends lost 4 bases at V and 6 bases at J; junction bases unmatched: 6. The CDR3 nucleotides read TGTGCCAGCAGCTCCTCCGGACAGGCTAATTCACCCCTCCACTTT. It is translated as CASSSSGQANSPLHF.

CDR3 in DNA: TGTGCCAGCAGACCCCGGGACTCAGATACGCAGTATTTT. It specifies CASRPRDSDTQYF. The genes are TRBV12-3 or TRBV12-4 and TRBJ2-3; D may be TRBD2 (6 bases). V dropped 6 bases and J dropped 4 bases, with 11 bases sitting between them. The CDR3 sequence is 13 residues long.

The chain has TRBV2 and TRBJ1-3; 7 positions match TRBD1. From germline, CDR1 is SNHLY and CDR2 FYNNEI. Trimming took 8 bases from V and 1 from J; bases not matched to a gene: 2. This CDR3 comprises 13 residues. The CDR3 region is CASETGSGNTIYF. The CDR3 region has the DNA TGTGCCAGCGAGACAGGGTCTGGAAACACCATATATTTT.

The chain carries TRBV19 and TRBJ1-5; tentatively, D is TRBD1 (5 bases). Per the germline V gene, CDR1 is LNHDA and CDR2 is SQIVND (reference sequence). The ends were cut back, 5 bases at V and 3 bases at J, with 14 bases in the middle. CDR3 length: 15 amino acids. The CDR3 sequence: CASSGRPGPNQPQHF. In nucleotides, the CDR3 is TGTGCCAGTAGTGGCCGCCCAGGGCCCAATCAGCCCCAGCATTTT.

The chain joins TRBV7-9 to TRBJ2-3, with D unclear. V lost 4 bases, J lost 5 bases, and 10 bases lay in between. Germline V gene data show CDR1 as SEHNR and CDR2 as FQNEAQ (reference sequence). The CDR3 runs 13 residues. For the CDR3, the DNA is TGTGCCAGCAGCTACGCGGTAGTAGATACGCAGTATTTT. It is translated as CASSYAVVDTQYF. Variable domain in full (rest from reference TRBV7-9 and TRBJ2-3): DTGVSQNPRHKITKRGQNVTFRCDPISEHNRLYWYRQTLGQGPEFLTYFQNEAQLEKSRLLSDRFSAERPKGSFSTLEIQRTEQGDSAMYLCASSYAVVDTQYFGPGTRLTVL.

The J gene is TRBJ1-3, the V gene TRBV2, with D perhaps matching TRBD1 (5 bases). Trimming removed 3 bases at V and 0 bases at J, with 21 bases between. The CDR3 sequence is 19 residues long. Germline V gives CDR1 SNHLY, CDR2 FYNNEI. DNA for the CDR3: TGTGCCAGCAGTGATTGGGGACGGCGGGGTCTCATCTCTGGAAACACCATATATTTT. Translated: CASSDWGRRGLISGNTIYF.

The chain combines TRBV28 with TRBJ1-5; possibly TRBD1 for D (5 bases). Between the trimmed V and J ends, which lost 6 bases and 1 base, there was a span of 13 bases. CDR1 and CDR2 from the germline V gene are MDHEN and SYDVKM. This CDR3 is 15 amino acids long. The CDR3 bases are TGTGCCAGCAGCCCCAGGGTGGAGAGCAATCAGCCCCAGCATTTT. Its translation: CASSPRVESNQPQHF. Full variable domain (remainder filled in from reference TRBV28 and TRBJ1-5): DVKVTQSSRYLVKRTGEKVFLECVQDMDHENMFWYRQDPGLGLRLIYFSYDVKMKEKGDIPEGYSVSREKKERFSLILESASTNQTSMYLCASSPRVESNQPQHFGDGTRLSIL.

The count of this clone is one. The CDR3 loop is CASSYSSRTGGTQYF. CDR3 DNA sequence: TGTGCCAGCAGTTACTCCAGCAGGACAGGTGGGACCCAGTACTTC. The chain uses TRBV6-2 or TRBV6-3 and TRBJ2-5; 7 nucleotides line up with TRBD1. Per germline, CDR1 MNHEY and CDR2 SVGEGT. J lost 7 bases, V lost 0 bases, and 8 bases had no gene match. The CDR3 loop spans 15 amino acids.

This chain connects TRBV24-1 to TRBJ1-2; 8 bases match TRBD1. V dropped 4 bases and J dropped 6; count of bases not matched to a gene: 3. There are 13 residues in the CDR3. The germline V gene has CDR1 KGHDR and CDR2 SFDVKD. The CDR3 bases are TGTGCCACCAGTGACCGGACAGGGAATGGCTACACCTTC. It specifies CATSDRTGNGYTF.

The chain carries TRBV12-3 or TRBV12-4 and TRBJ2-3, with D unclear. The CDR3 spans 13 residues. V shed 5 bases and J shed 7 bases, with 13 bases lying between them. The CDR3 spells CASSLPPRHTQYF. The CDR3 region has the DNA TGTGCCAGCAGTCTCCCCCCGAGGCATACGCAGTATTTT.

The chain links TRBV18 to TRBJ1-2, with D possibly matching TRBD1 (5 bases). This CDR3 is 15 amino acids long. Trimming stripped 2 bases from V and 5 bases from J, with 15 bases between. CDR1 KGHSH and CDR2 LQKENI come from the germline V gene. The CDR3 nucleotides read TGTGCCAGCTCACCAGTTCCCCAGGGAGGATATGGCTACACCTTC. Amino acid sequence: CASSPVPQGGYGYTF.

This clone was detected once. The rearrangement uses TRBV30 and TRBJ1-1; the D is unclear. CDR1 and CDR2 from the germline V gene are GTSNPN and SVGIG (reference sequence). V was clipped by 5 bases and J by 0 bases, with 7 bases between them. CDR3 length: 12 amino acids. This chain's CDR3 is CAWDGVNTEAFF. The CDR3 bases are TGTGCCTGGGACGGAGTGAACACTGAAGCTTTCTTT.

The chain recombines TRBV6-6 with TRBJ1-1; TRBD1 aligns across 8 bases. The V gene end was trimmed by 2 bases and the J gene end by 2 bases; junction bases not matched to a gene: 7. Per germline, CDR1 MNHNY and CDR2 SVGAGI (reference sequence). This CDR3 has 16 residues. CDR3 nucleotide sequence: TGTGCCAGCAGTTACACGCCACAGGGGGACAACACTGAAGCTTTCTTT. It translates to CASSYTPQGDNTEAFF.

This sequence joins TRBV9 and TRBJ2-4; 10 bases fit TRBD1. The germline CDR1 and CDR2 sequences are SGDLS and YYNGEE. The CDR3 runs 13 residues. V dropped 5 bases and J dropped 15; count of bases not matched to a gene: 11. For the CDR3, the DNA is TGTGCCAGCAGTGATGAACCGGACAGGGGGGTGTACTTC. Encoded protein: CASSDEPDRGVYF.

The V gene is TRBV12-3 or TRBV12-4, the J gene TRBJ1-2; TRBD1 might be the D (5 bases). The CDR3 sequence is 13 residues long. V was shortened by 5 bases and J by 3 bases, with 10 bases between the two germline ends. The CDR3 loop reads CASSTRGDYGYTF. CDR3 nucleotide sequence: TGTGCCAGCAGTACGCGGGGCGACTATGGCTACACCTTC.

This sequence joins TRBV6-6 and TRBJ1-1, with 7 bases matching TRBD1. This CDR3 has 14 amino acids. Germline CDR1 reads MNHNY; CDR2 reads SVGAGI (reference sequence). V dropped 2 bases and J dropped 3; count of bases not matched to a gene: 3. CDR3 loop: CASSYRGQDTEAFF. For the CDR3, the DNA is TGTGCCAGCAGTTACAGGGGGCAGGACACTGAAGCTTTCTTT.

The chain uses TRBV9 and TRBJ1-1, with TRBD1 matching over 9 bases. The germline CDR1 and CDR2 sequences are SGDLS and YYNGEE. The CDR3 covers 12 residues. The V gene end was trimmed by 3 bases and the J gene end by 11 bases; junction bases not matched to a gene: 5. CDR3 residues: CASSGGTGKAFF. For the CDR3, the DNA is TGTGCCAGCAGCGGGGGGACAGGGAAGGCTTTCTTT.

CDR3 region: CASSEGLAYTDTQYF. CDR3 bases: TGTGCCAGCAGCGAGGGACTAGCCTACACAGATACGCAGTATTTT. This sequence joins TRBV9 and TRBJ2-3; 9 bases match TRBD2. This CDR3 is 15 amino acids long. Trimming at V came to 3 bases and at J to 2 bases, leaving 4 bases not matched to a gene. Germline assignment: CDR1 SGDLS and CDR2 YYNGEE. The complete variable domain, with remaining parts taken from reference TRBV9 and TRBJ2-3, reads DSGVTQTPKHLITATGQRVTLRCSPRSGDLSVYWYQQSLDQGLQFLIQYYNGEERAKGNILERFSAQQFPDLHSELNLSSLELGDSALYFCASSEGLAYTDTQYFGPGTRLTVL.

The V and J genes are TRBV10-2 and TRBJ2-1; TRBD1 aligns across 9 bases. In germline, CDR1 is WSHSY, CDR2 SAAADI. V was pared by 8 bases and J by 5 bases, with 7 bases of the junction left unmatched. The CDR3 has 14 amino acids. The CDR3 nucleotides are TGCGCCAGCGAACCGGGACAGGGCGACAATGAGCAGTTCTTC. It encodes CASEPGQGDNEQFF.

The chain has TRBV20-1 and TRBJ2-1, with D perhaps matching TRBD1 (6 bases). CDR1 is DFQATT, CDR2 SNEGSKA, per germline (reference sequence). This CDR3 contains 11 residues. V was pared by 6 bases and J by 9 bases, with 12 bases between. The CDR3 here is CSAGLGGEQFF. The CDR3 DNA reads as TGCAGTGCGGGGCTAGGGGGTGAGCAGTTCTTC.

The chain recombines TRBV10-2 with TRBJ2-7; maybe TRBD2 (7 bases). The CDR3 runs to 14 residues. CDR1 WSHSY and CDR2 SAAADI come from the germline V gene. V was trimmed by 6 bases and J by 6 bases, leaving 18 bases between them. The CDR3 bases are TGCGCCAGCAGGGGTTCCGGGGGGCCCAGCGAGCAGTACTTC. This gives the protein CASRGSGGPSEQYF.